The 27 T cell receptor beta chains given below trace back to one sample, sequenced in a study of T-cell reconstitution after alpha-beta-depleted transplantation in children. A TCRbeta library incorporating unique molecular identifiers was prepared. TCRdb redid the calling of the PCR reads with MiXCR, one entry per CDR3 protein. This table holds roughly 500,000 distinct CDR3 sequences, 10% to 13% found once. The sample consisted of PBMCs, taken before TCRalphabeta/CD19-depleted stem cell transplant. The receptors shown here come from a child younger than 10 with inherited bone marrow failure, due to receive a stem cell transplant.

This clonotype was seen repeatedly, ten times or more. The CDR3 sequence: CASSLVLAGSTGELFF. As DNA, the CDR3 is TGTGCCAGCAGCTTAGTTCTAGCGGGATCCACCGGGGAGCTGTTTTTT. The J gene is TRBJ2-2, the V gene TRBV13, with 9 bases fitting TRBD2. The CDR3 consists of 16 residues. The V and J ends lost 1 base and 4 bases, in that order; junction bases with no gene match: 4. CDR1 is PRHDT, CDR2 FYEKMQ, per germline (reference sequence).

This clonotype was detected a few times. The V call is TRBV7-9, the J call TRBJ1-5; D remains unclear. This CDR3 is 14 amino acids long. Between the trimmed V and J ends, which lost 2 bases and 2 bases, there was a span of 7 bases. Germline V gene sequence: CDR1 SEHNR, CDR2 FQNEAQ (reference sequence). CDR3 in amino acids: CASSLSRGNQPQHF. In nucleotides, the CDR3 is TGTGCCAGCAGCTTAAGCCGGGGCAATCAGCCCCAGCATTTT.

Remarks on this clonotype: Sequence at one end of the junction differs from germline and may be a read error. V and J are TRBV15 and TRBJ1-1, with D uncertain. Germline values: CDR1 LNHNV, CDR2 YYDKDF (reference sequence). The CDR3 has 14 amino acids. CDR3 in DNA: TGTGTCACCAGCAGAGAGGGTGGGGACACTGAAGCTTTCTTT. Protein: CVTSREGGDTEAFF.

This clonotype was observed at least ten times. This chain links TRBV27 with TRBJ2-2; unclear D gene. V was clipped by 5 bases and J by 8 bases, with 12 bases between them. Germline V lookup: CDR1 MNHEY, CDR2 SMNVEV (reference sequence). CDR3 length: 13 residues. CDR3 nucleotide sequence: TGTGCCAGCAGTAACATGCTTGGTGGGGAGCTGTTTTTT. Translated: CASSNMLGGELFF.

This clonotype was detected many times. The chain recombines TRBV10-2 with TRBJ2-3, with TRBD2 matching over 7 bases. The CDR3 totals 17 residues. Looked up from germline, CDR1 is WSHSY and CDR2 is SAAADI. The V gene end was trimmed by 7 bases and the J gene end by 0 bases; junction bases not matched to a gene: 13. The CDR3 reads CASTQDGTSASTDTQYF. CDR3 nucleotides: TGCGCCAGCACCCAAGATGGCACTAGCGCTAGCACAGATACGCAGTATTTT.

This clonotype was recorded at least ten times. This rearrangement joins TRBV9 to TRBJ2-2; 9 bases are shared with TRBD1. Trimming removed 4 bases from V and 5 bases from J; junction bases left unmatched: 9. Germline loops: CDR1 SGDLS, CDR2 YYNGEE. The CDR3 sequence is 16 residues long. CDR3 sequence: CASSSGTGIGTGELFF. The CDR3 DNA reads TGTGCCAGCAGCTCAGGGACAGGGATCGGTACCGGGGAGCTGTTTTTT.

In this sample, this clonotype turned up many times. This chain connects TRBV28 to TRBJ2-1; D unclear. The CDR3 runs 12 residues. V was trimmed by 4 bases and J by 10 bases, leaving 11 bases between them. Germline assignment: CDR1 MDHEN and CDR2 SYDVKM. The CDR3 reads CASSSPWWEQFF. DNA of the CDR3: TGTGCCAGCAGTTCACCCTGGTGGGAGCAGTTCTTC.

This chain uses TRBV6-5 with TRBJ1-2; D is uncertain. Trimming removed 0 bases at V and 2 bases at J, with 10 bases between. From germline, CDR1 is MNHEY and CDR2 SVGAGI. The CDR3 is 15 residues long. CDR3 in DNA: TGTGCCAGCAGTTACTCAAGGCGGAAAAACTATGGCTACACCTTC. Translating gives CASSYSRRKNYGYTF.

The chain carries TRBV5-4 and TRBJ2-2; 10 bases are shared with TRBD2. V was pared by 3 bases and J by 0 bases, with 11 bases of the junction left unmatched. The CDR3 spans 19 residues. Germline V gene data show CDR1 as SGHNT and CDR2 as YYREEE (reference sequence). CDR3 coding DNA: TGTGCCAGCAGCTCACCCTTAAGCGGGAGGGCCCCGAACACCGGGGAGCTGTTTTTT. Protein product: CASSSPLSGRAPNTGELFF.

At least ten counts were recorded for this clonotype. The chain carries TRBV20-1 and TRBJ2-7, with D uncertain. This CDR3 comprises 14 residues. Germline CDR1 DFQATT, CDR2 SNEGSKA (reference sequence). Trimming removed 2 bases at V and 4 bases at J, with 15 bases between. The CDR3 DNA sequence: TGCAGTGCTAGACTTTTCGAAGCCACTTACGAGCAGTACTTC. This sequence encodes CSARLFEATYEQYF.

The gene calls are TRBV20-1 and TRBJ2-7; D ambiguous. The CDR3 totals 14 residues. V lost 3 bases and J 2 bases, leaving 14 bases between the germline ends. Germline V lookup: CDR1 DFQATT, CDR2 SNEGSKA (reference sequence). The CDR3: CSARVPRAAYEQYF. The CDR3 region has the DNA TGCAGTGCTAGGGTCCCTAGGGCGGCCTACGAGCAGTACTTC.

In its sample, this clonotype was seen a few times. V usage is TRBV7-2 and J usage is TRBJ2-5; D is uncertain. The CDR3 length is 13 residues. The V gene's germline CDR1 is SGHTA and CDR2 FQGNSA. Between the trimmed V and J ends, which lost 1 base and 0 bases, there was a span of 3 bases. CDR3 DNA: TGTGCCAGCAGCTTAGACCACCAAGAGACCCAGTACTTC. As protein: CASSLDHQETQYF.

The rearrangement joins TRBV6-1 to TRBJ2-7; D gene uncertain. CDR1 is MNHNS, CDR2 SASEGT, per germline. This CDR3 is 13 amino acids long. V gave up 5 bases and J gave up 5 bases, with 13 bases separating them. CDR3 sequence reads: CASSKRAPHEQYF. The CDR3 DNA sequence: TGTGCCAGCAGTAAAAGAGCGCCCCACGAGCAGTACTTC.

This clonotype was detected a few times. The chain recombines TRBV4-2 with TRBJ2-1; D gene ambiguous. The CDR3 extends over 16 amino acids. Germline V gene lookup returns CDR1 LGHNA and CDR2 YNFKEQ. V lost 0 bases and J 4 bases, leaving 13 bases between the germline ends. Written as DNA, the CDR3 is TGTGCCAGCAGCCAAGATGCGAACTACCAGTACAATGAGCAGTTCTTC. Translating gives CASSQDANYQYNEQFF.

At least ten counts were recorded for this clonotype. The chain couples TRBV5-4 to TRBJ2-5, with a possible D match to TRBD1 (5 bases). V lost 3 bases, J lost 5 bases, and 8 bases lay in between. This CDR3 contains 12 residues. Germline values: CDR1 SGHNT, CDR2 YYREEE (reference sequence). In DNA form, the CDR3 reads TGTGCCAGCAGCTGGGGCGCCGAGACCCAGTACTTC. This sequence encodes CASSWGAETQYF.

Here the CDR3 DNA reads TGTGCCAGCAGCTTATCCCCCCGCGCGCCCGGGGCCAACGTCCTGACTTTC. It translates to CASSLSPRAPGANVLTF. The chain links TRBV7-2 to TRBJ2-6; no definite D call. The CDR3 has 17 residues. Germline CDR1 and CDR2: SGHTA and FQGNSA. Trimming removed 2 bases from V and 4 bases from J, with 15 bases in between.

In its sample, this clonotype was seen many times. The chain has TRBV11-3 and TRBJ2-1; 8 bases are a match to TRBD2. This CDR3 contains 16 residues. CDR1 is SGHNT and CDR2 is YENEEA in the germline V gene. V trimming: 0 bases; J trimming: 9 bases; junction bases outside the gene matches: 10. CDR3 amino acids: CASSLDLVSGSSEQFF. CDR3 bases: TGTGCCAGCAGCTTAGATCTTGTGAGCGGGAGTAGTGAGCAGTTCTTC. The whole variable domain, filled in from reference TRBV11-3 and TRBJ2-1, reads EAGVVQSPRYKIIEKKQPVAFWCNPISGHNTLYWYLQNLGQGPELLIRYENEEAVDDSQLPKDRFSAERLKGVDSTLKIQPAELGDSAVYLCASSLDLVSGSSEQFFGPGTRLTVL.

This clonotype has at least ten counts. The V gene is TRBV21-1, the J gene TRBJ2-5; the table's D gene call, TRBD1, was not cross checked with the DNA. TRBV21-1 constitutes a pseudogene. This CDR3 contains 15 residues. The CDR3: CASRRQGEGQETQYF. CDR3 in DNA: TGTGCCAGCAGAAGACAGGGAGAAGGGCAAGAGACCCAGTACTTC.

This clonotype was observed a few times. The chain employs TRBV27 and TRBJ2-5, with 7 bases lining up with TRBD1. This CDR3 spans 14 amino acids. With V trimmed by 5 bases and J by 5 bases, 8 bases remained unmatched. The germline gives CDR1 MNHEY, CDR2 SMNVEV (reference sequence). CDR3 nucleotides: TGTGCCAGCAGTCCCAGGACAGGAGCGGAGACCCAGTACTTC. As protein: CASSPRTGAETQYF.

This chain links TRBV6-2 or TRBV6-3 with TRBJ2-7; 11 nucleotides match TRBD1. The CDR3 is made up of 15 amino acids. Trimming cost V 6 bases and J 5 bases; bases outside gene matches: 9. Germline loops: CDR1 MNHEY, CDR2 SVGEGT. DNA of the CDR3: TGTGCCAGCAGCCTCCTCCGGACAGGGGGCAACGAGCAGTACTTC. Amino acid sequence: CASSLLRTGGNEQYF.

This clonotype was counted many times. V is TRBV20-1 and J is TRBJ2-5, with D perhaps matching TRBD2 (5 bases). The CDR3 extends over 15 amino acids. Deletions cut 0 bases from V and 1 base from J, with 12 bases between. CDR1 is DFQATT, CDR2 SNEGSKA, per germline (reference sequence). The CDR3: CSARDTSAGQETQYF. For the CDR3, the DNA is TGCAGTGCTAGAGATACATCGGCGGGCCAAGAGACCCAGTACTTC.

This clonotype was observed a handful of times. J is TRBJ2-3 and V is TRBV5-1, with 9 bases fitting TRBD2. The CDR3 consists of 16 residues. The V gene's germline CDR1 is SGHRS and CDR2 YFSETQ. Trimming at V came to 0 bases and at J to 1 base, leaving 3 bases not matched to a gene. The CDR3 bases are TGCGCCAGCAGCTTGGGACTAGCGGATCGCACAGATACGCAGTATTTT. The encoded protein is CASSLGLADRTDTQYF.

V gene TRBV18 combines with J gene TRBJ2-1, with unresolved D. The CDR3 contains 13 residues. V lost 4 bases to trimming and J lost 4 bases, with 8 bases between them. Germline lookup yields CDR1 KGHSH and CDR2 LQKENI. The CDR3 coding sequence is TGTGCCAGCTCACAGGACCAATACAATGAGCAGTTCTTC. This codes for CASSQDQYNEQFF.

This clonotype appeared many times. The V gene is TRBV7-2, the J gene TRBJ2-7; TRBD1 is a possible D gene (5 bases). CDR1 and CDR2 (germline): SGHTA, FQGNSA. The V end was cut by 0 bases, the J end by 3 bases, with 15 bases between. This CDR3 is built from 16 residues. The CDR3 spells CASSLASVRVLYEQYF. The CDR3 coding sequence is TGTGCCAGCAGCTTAGCCTCCGTCAGGGTCCTCTACGAGCAGTACTTC.

The CDR3 sequence is CAWSVGAMNTGELFF. The CDR3 DNA is TGTGCCTGGAGTGTTGGGGCAATGAACACCGGGGAGCTGTTTTTT. The chain carries TRBV30 and TRBJ2-2, with a possible D match to TRBD1 (5 bases). CDR3 length: 15 amino acids. CDR1 and CDR2 (germline): GTSNPN, SVGIG (reference sequence). V lost 0 bases and J lost 1, with 9 bases in between.

The sample holds many counts of this clonotype. This chain joins TRBV18 and TRBJ2-1, with TRBD2 matching over 8 bases. The CDR3 runs to 15 residues. Germline V gene sequence: CDR1 KGHSH, CDR2 LQKENI. V was clipped by 1 base and J by 6 bases; unmatched bases: 5. Here the CDR3 reads CASSPLISGGNEQFF. Here the CDR3 DNA reads TGTGCCAGCTCACCACTCATCAGCGGGGGCAATGAGCAGTTCTTC.

At least ten counts were recorded for this clonotype. This chain uses TRBV24-1 with TRBJ2-1; D remains unclear. Germline V lookup: CDR1 KGHDR, CDR2 SFDVKD. CDR3 length: 17 amino acids. Trimming pared 4 bases from V and 0 bases from J, leaving 15 bases between. The CDR3: CATSDADLTTSYNEQFF. CDR3 DNA sequence: TGTGCCACCAGTGACGCCGACCTAACCACCTCCTACAATGAGCAGTTCTTC.